What follows are 3 T cell receptor beta chains derived from one specimen sequenced in a study of early T cells in non-severe SARS-CoV-2 infection. One entry per CDR3 protein, called by TCRdb with MiXCR from the 5' RACE reads. This sample has about 83,000 distinct CDR3 sequences; roughly an eighth occur once, and the top ten carry under 4%. Material: whole blood. The receptors come from an adult who was a healthcare worker with PCR-confirmed SARS-CoV-2 infection or an uninfected control (not recorded which).

This clonotype was counted at least ten times. The chain is built from TRBV6-1 and TRBJ2-1, with D perhaps matching TRBD1 (6 bases). Trimming pared 6 bases from V and 5 bases from J, leaving 11 bases between. The CDR3 runs 13 residues. CDR1 and CDR2 (germline): MNHNS, SASEGT. CDR3 sequence: CASSLGQNNEQFF. CDR3 nucleotides: TGTGCCAGCAGCCTAGGACAGAACAATGAGCAGTTCTTC.

V gene TRBV20-1 combines with J gene TRBJ2-7; TRBD1 matches at 7 bases. The germline V gene has CDR1 DFQATT and CDR2 SNEGSKA (reference sequence). J lost 6 bases, V lost 1 base, and 3 bases had no gene match. This CDR3 is 12 amino acids long. CDR3 sequence (DNA): TGCAGTGCTAGAGGACAGGGCTGCGAGCAGTACTTC. Its protein product is CSARGQGCEQYF.

At least ten counts were recorded for this clonotype. The rearrangement links TRBV7-2 to TRBJ1-1; unclear D gene. This CDR3 is 14 amino acids long. Germline assignment: CDR1 SGHTA and CDR2 FQGNSA. V dropped 2 bases and J dropped 0 bases, with 7 bases sitting between them. The CDR3 loop is CASSLTALNTEAFF. The CDR3 nucleotides are TGTGCCAGCAGCTTAACTGCCCTGAACACTGAAGCTTTCTTT.